These T cell receptor beta chains were read from a single sample in a study of vaccination and CD4 T cells after COVID-19. Which antigens these TCRs recognize remains unknown. TCRdb re-analysed the PCR reads in MiXCR, keeping a single row per CDR3 protein. The table lists thousands of distinct CDR3 sequences, approximately 80% of them singletons. Material: CD4+ T cells from blood, cultured in vitro. The origin of the receptors is a human donor who had recovered from COVID-19. Each CDR3 is given with its conserved first and last residue. Each record gives: V gene, J gene, D gene, clone size, CDR3 DNA, CDR3 protein. A D gene is named only where the DNA matches it firmly. Only part of the rows carry a size: once, few, many, or a class if the clone is expanded.

v_call: TRBV4-1
j_call: TRBJ1-6
d_call: -
clone_size: -
cdr3_nt: TGCGCCAGCAGCCAAGGTTACGGGGGTGGGAATAATTCACCCCTCCACTTT
cdr3_aa: CASSQGYGGGNNSPLHF

v_call: TRBV2
j_call: TRBJ2-5
d_call: -
clone_size: few
cdr3_nt: TGTGCCAGCGGTGAAGAGACCCAGTACTTC
cdr3_aa: CASGEETQYF

v_call: TRBV20-1
j_call: TRBJ1-5
d_call: TRBD1
clone_size: -
cdr3_nt: TGCAGTGCCCGGACAGGGGGCGCGGCGTGGCGCAATCAGCCCCAGCATTTT
cdr3_aa: CSARTGGAAWRNQPQHF

v_call: TRBV6-1
j_call: TRBJ2-2
d_call: TRBD1
clone_size: -
cdr3_nt: TGTGCCAGCAGGAGTAGGGACAGGGGGACTGGTAGCACCGGGGAGCTGTTTTTT
cdr3_aa: CASRSRDRGTGSTGELFF

v_call: TRBV20-1
j_call: TRBJ1-6
d_call: TRBD1
clone_size: -
cdr3_nt: TGCAGTGTCATGGTGTCACAGGGGCTCAATTCACCCCTCCACTTT
cdr3_aa: CSVMVSQGLNSPLHF

v_call: TRBV6-1
j_call: TRBJ1-2
d_call: TRBD1
clone_size: -
cdr3_nt: TGTGCCAGCAGTGAAGTCGGGACAGGGGGTAACTATGGCTACACCTTC
cdr3_aa: CASSEVGTGGNYGYTF

v_call: TRBV24-1
j_call: TRBJ2-3
d_call: TRBD2
clone_size: -
cdr3_nt: TGTGCCACCAGTGACCGGGGGGGCCAAGATACGCAGTATTTT
cdr3_aa: CATSDRGGQDTQYF

v_call: TRBV20-1
j_call: TRBJ2-7
d_call: TRBD2
clone_size: -
cdr3_nt: TGCAGTGCTAATCCCCTAGGTAGCGGGGGCCTATCAAGCTCCTACGAGCAGTACTTC
cdr3_aa: CSANPLGSGGLSSSYEQYF

v_call: TRBV7-7
j_call: TRBJ2-5
d_call: TRBD2
clone_size: -
cdr3_nt: TGTGCTAGCAGCTTAGGTTCCGGGACTAGCGGCCAAGAGACCCAGTACTTC
cdr3_aa: CASSLGSGTSGQETQYF

v_call: TRBV2
j_call: TRBJ2-3
d_call: -
clone_size: -
cdr3_nt: TGTGCCAGCAGACGTGGGGGCAGCACAGATACGCAGTATTTT
cdr3_aa: CASRRGGSTDTQYF

v_call: TRBV28
j_call: TRBJ2-2
d_call: -
clone_size: -
cdr3_nt: TGTGCCAGCCGAGCGGGTACCACCGGGGAGCTGTTTTTT
cdr3_aa: CASRAGTTGELFF

v_call: TRBV15
j_call: TRBJ1-5
d_call: -
clone_size: -
cdr3_nt: TGTGCCACCAGCAGAGGCGGGGCCATAAAAAATAGCAATCAGCCCCAGCATTTT
cdr3_aa: CATSRGGAIKNSNQPQHF

v_call: TRBV10-1
j_call: TRBJ2-2
d_call: -
clone_size: -
cdr3_nt: TGCGCCAGCAGTGAGGGGACCACCGGGGAGCTGTTTTTT
cdr3_aa: CASSEGTTGELFF

v_call: TRBV7-2
j_call: TRBJ1-1
d_call: -
clone_size: -
cdr3_nt: TGTGCCAGCAGCCGGGAACTGAACACTGAAGCTTTCTTT
cdr3_aa: CASSRELNTEAFF

v_call: TRBV27
j_call: TRBJ2-7
d_call: TRBD1
clone_size: -
cdr3_nt: TGTGCCAGCAGTACCCCGGGACAGGGGGCGAACGAGCAGTACTTC
cdr3_aa: CASSTPGQGANEQYF

v_call: TRBV10-3
j_call: TRBJ2-5
d_call: -
clone_size: few
cdr3_nt: TGTGCCATCAAAGAGAGGGCAGCCCAAGAGACCCAGTACTTC
cdr3_aa: CAIKERAAQETQYF

v_call: TRBV6-1
j_call: TRBJ1-2
d_call: TRBD1
clone_size: few
cdr3_nt: TGTGCCAGCAGTAACATAGACAGGGACTATGGCTACACCTTC
cdr3_aa: CASSNIDRDYGYTF

v_call: TRBV20-1
j_call: TRBJ1-2
d_call: TRBD1
clone_size: -
cdr3_nt: TGCAGTGCCCCGACAGGGTCGTATGGCTACACCTTC
cdr3_aa: CSAPTGSYGYTF

v_call: TRBV19
j_call: TRBJ1-4
d_call: -
clone_size: -
cdr3_nt: TGTGCCAGTAGTATACCTCAGGGAAAACTGTTTTTT
cdr3_aa: CASSIPQGKLFF

v_call: TRBV6-1
j_call: TRBJ2-6
d_call: -
clone_size: -
cdr3_nt: TGTGCCAGCAGTGAAGGGCTCTCGGGAGCCGGGGCCAACGTCCTGACTTTC
cdr3_aa: CASSEGLSGAGANVLTF

v_call: TRBV20-1
j_call: TRBJ2-5
d_call: -
clone_size: -
cdr3_nt: TGCAGTGCTAGAGATAACAGATCACAAGAGACCCAGTACTTC
cdr3_aa: CSARDNRSQETQYF

v_call: TRBV12-3/TRBV12-4
j_call: TRBJ1-2
d_call: -
clone_size: -
cdr3_nt: TGTGCCAGCAGTTTGGGCAGGAACTATGGCTACACCTTC
cdr3_aa: CASSLGRNYGYTF

v_call: TRBV6-1
j_call: TRBJ2-1
d_call: TRBD2
clone_size: -
cdr3_nt: TGTGCCAGCAGTCCACGGGAGCGGGAACTCTACAATGAGCAGTTCTTC
cdr3_aa: CASSPRERELYNEQFF

v_call: TRBV7-2
j_call: TRBJ1-5
d_call: -
clone_size: -
cdr3_nt: TGTGCCAGCAGCTTCACAGGGACTGGTCAGCCCCAGCATTTT
cdr3_aa: CASSFTGTGQPQHF

v_call: TRBV20-1
j_call: TRBJ1-3
d_call: TRBD1
clone_size: -
cdr3_nt: TGCAGTGCTAGAGAGGGTAGGACAGGGTGGAACACCATATATTTT
cdr3_aa: CSAREGRTGWNTIYF

v_call: TRBV6-1
j_call: TRBJ1-1
d_call: TRBD1
clone_size: -
cdr3_nt: TGTGCCAGTACCTTGGGACAGGGTGGCACTGAAGCTTTCTTT
cdr3_aa: CASTLGQGGTEAFF

v_call: TRBV20-1
j_call: TRBJ1-6
d_call: -
clone_size: once
cdr3_nt: TGCAGTGCTAGCAGACGCAATAATTCACCCCTCCACTTT
cdr3_aa: CSASRRNNSPLHF

v_call: TRBV3-1
j_call: TRBJ1-5
d_call: -
clone_size: -
cdr3_nt: TGTGCCAGCAGCCAAAACAATCAGCCCCAGCATTTT
cdr3_aa: CASSQNNQPQHF

v_call: TRBV19
j_call: TRBJ1-6
d_call: TRBD1
clone_size: -
cdr3_nt: TGTGCCAGTAGTCCACGACAGGGGAATTCACCCCTCCACTTT
cdr3_aa: CASSPRQGNSPLHF

v_call: TRBV7-2
j_call: TRBJ1-2
d_call: TRBD1
clone_size: once
cdr3_nt: TGTGCCAGCAGCGCGGGACAGAACTATGGCTACACCTTC
cdr3_aa: CASSAGQNYGYTF

v_call: TRBV10-1
j_call: TRBJ2-1
d_call: -
clone_size: -
cdr3_nt: TGCGCCAGCACTCCAGGGGGGAGGGCTGAGCAGTTCTTC
cdr3_aa: CASTPGGRAEQFF

v_call: TRBV27
j_call: TRBJ1-2
d_call: -
clone_size: few
cdr3_nt: TGTGCCAGCTCGGGGAGGGGGTATGGCTACACCTTC
cdr3_aa: CASSGRGYGYTF

v_call: TRBV6-1
j_call: TRBJ2-3
d_call: -
clone_size: -
cdr3_nt: TGTGCCAGCAGTGAAAGGAGGGGCCGCACAGATACGCAGTATTTT
cdr3_aa: CASSERRGRTDTQYF

v_call: TRBV20-1
j_call: TRBJ1-2
d_call: -
clone_size: -
cdr3_nt: TGCAGTGCTAGTGGTTCCAACTATGGCTACACCTTC
cdr3_aa: CSASGSNYGYTF

v_call: TRBV24-1
j_call: TRBJ1-2
d_call: -
clone_size: few
cdr3_nt: TGTGCCACCAGCCAGGGACTCTCCAACTATGGCTACACCTTC
cdr3_aa: CATSQGLSNYGYTF

v_call: TRBV20-1
j_call: TRBJ2-1
d_call: TRBD1
clone_size: once
cdr3_nt: TGCAGTGCTAGAGATAGGAGCTGGACAGGGGGCCATGAGCAGTTCTTC
cdr3_aa: CSARDRSWTGGHEQFF

v_call: TRBV27
j_call: TRBJ2-2
d_call: -
clone_size: -
cdr3_nt: TGTGCCAGCAGTGCCGCCGGGGGCGTTTACACCGGGGAGCTGTTTTTT
cdr3_aa: CASSAAGGVYTGELFF

v_call: TRBV2
j_call: TRBJ2-7
d_call: -
clone_size: -
cdr3_nt: TGTGCCAGCAGCGCCGGTACTCAGAATTACTCCTACGAGCAGTACTTC
cdr3_aa: CASSAGTQNYSYEQYF

v_call: TRBV20-1
j_call: TRBJ2-1
d_call: TRBD2
clone_size: -
cdr3_nt: TGCAGTGCTCCTGTGACTAGCGGGAGGGGCAATGAGCAGTTCTTC
cdr3_aa: CSAPVTSGRGNEQFF

v_call: TRBV20-1
j_call: TRBJ2-3
d_call: -
clone_size: -
cdr3_nt: TGCAGTGCGGGGGACTCCGACTGGGGTACGCAGTATTTT
cdr3_aa: CSAGDSDWGTQYF

v_call: TRBV27
j_call: TRBJ1-6
d_call: -
clone_size: -
cdr3_nt: TGTGCCAGCAGCGCACTGGCAGGGGCTTGGTCACCCCTCCACTTT
cdr3_aa: CASSALAGAWSPLHF

v_call: TRBV6-4
j_call: TRBJ2-1
d_call: -
clone_size: -
cdr3_nt: TGTGCCAGCAGTAGAGATAGCTTCAATGAGCAGTTCTTC
cdr3_aa: CASSRDSFNEQFF

v_call: TRBV27
j_call: TRBJ2-7
d_call: -
clone_size: once
cdr3_nt: TGTGCCAGCAGTCTCAATCCACTCGGAAACTACGAGCAGTACTTC
cdr3_aa: CASSLNPLGNYEQYF

v_call: TRBV20-1
j_call: TRBJ2-1
d_call: TRBD2
clone_size: -
cdr3_nt: TGCAGTGCTAGCCGGGACTATGGGAAGAAGTTCTTC
cdr3_aa: CSASRDYGKKFF

v_call: TRBV6-5
j_call: TRBJ1-2
d_call: -
clone_size: -
cdr3_nt: TGTGCCAGCAGTTACTCGCGAAGGGCCGATGGCTACACCTTC
cdr3_aa: CASSYSRRADGYTF

v_call: TRBV2
j_call: TRBJ2-7
d_call: -
clone_size: -
cdr3_nt: TGTGCCAGCTCCAGAACCGGGACTGCCGCCTACGAGCAGTACTTC
cdr3_aa: CASSRTGTAAYEQYF

v_call: TRBV21-1
j_call: TRBJ2-5
d_call: -
clone_size: -
cdr3_nt: TGTGCCAGCAGCAAAACCCCGCGCCCATTCGACAGGGCCCAAGAGACCCAGTACTTC
cdr3_aa: CASSKTPRPFDRAQETQYF

v_call: TRBV2
j_call: TRBJ1-2
d_call: -
clone_size: once
cdr3_nt: TGTGCCGGCATAGACCATAACTATGGCTACACCTTC
cdr3_aa: CAGIDHNYGYTF

v_call: TRBV7-8
j_call: TRBJ2-1
d_call: -
clone_size: -
cdr3_nt: TGTGCCAGCAGCTCTAGTTACAGCTCCTACAATGAGCAGTTCTTC
cdr3_aa: CASSSSYSSYNEQFF

v_call: TRBV6-5
j_call: TRBJ1-1
d_call: -
clone_size: -
cdr3_nt: TGTGCCAGCAGTTACTTTGTGCAGTCTGAAGCTTTCTTT
cdr3_aa: CASSYFVQSEAFF

v_call: TRBV6-2/TRBV6-3
j_call: TRBJ1-5
d_call: -
clone_size: once
cdr3_nt: TGTGCCAGCAGTTACGGTGGGGACGGGATGCGGCCCCAGCATTTT
cdr3_aa: CASSYGGDGMRPQHF

v_call: TRBV5-1
j_call: TRBJ1-1
d_call: -
clone_size: -
cdr3_nt: TGCGCCAGCAGCCAAGGGGGACCTGAAGCTTTCTTT
cdr3_aa: CASSQGGPEAFF

v_call: TRBV19
j_call: TRBJ1-2
d_call: TRBD1
clone_size: -
cdr3_nt: TGTGCCAGTAGGGAGGGACAGGGGGCTCGTCTAGGTGGCTACACCTTC
cdr3_aa: CASREGQGARLGGYTF

v_call: TRBV2
j_call: TRBJ2-2
d_call: -
clone_size: -
cdr3_nt: TGTGCCAGCATCAGGGACACCGGGGAGCTGTTTTTT
cdr3_aa: CASIRDTGELFF

v_call: TRBV20-1
j_call: TRBJ1-5
d_call: TRBD1
clone_size: -
cdr3_nt: TGCAGTGCTAGGACAGGGCCGGTCCAGCATTTT
cdr3_aa: CSARTGPVQHF

v_call: TRBV7-9
j_call: TRBJ1-1
d_call: -
clone_size: -
cdr3_nt: TGTGCCAGCAGCTCTCGAGGGTTTGGGAACACTGAAGCTTTCTTT
cdr3_aa: CASSSRGFGNTEAFF

v_call: TRBV2
j_call: TRBJ2-7
d_call: -
clone_size: -
cdr3_nt: TGTGCCAGCAGTGATACGGGGGCCCGTCGGTCCTACGAGCAGTACTTC
cdr3_aa: CASSDTGARRSYEQYF

v_call: TRBV7-9
j_call: TRBJ2-1
d_call: -
clone_size: few
cdr3_nt: TGTGCCAGCAGCTTAATGACAGTATCCCCACAGTTTGGCAATGAGCAGTTCTTC
cdr3_aa: CASSLMTVSPQFGNEQFF

v_call: TRBV7-9
j_call: TRBJ1-1
d_call: -
clone_size: -
cdr3_nt: TGTGCCAGCAGCTTGGACAGACGCACTGAAGCTTTCTTT
cdr3_aa: CASSLDRRTEAFF

v_call: TRBV6-5
j_call: TRBJ1-1
d_call: TRBD1
clone_size: -
cdr3_nt: TGTGCCAGCAGTTACTCGGGACAGGGACGTGTTACTGAAGCTTTCTTT
cdr3_aa: CASSYSGQGRVTEAFF